The present T cell receptor beta chain was sequenced within a study of control samples from healthy donors and cancer patients. TCRdb's copy holds only in-frame clones and misses some; the assay was immunoSEQ multiplex PCR. The sample carries about 170,000 clones, roughly 95% recorded once. Germline loops: CDR1 SGHTS, CDR2 YDEGEE. CDR3 size: 12 residues. Trimming pared 4 bases from V and 8 bases from J, leaving 12 bases between. J is TRBJ1-2 and V is TRBV5-8; D is possibly TRBD1 (5 bases). Input material: blood. This clonotype was sampled from a woman aged 55-69 years in good health. The CDR3 DNA reads as TGTGCCAGCAGCCTAGTACGGGGGGGCTACACCTTC. This sequence encodes CASSLVRGGYTF.